Listed below are T cell receptor beta chains from one sample, sequenced in a study of somatic mutations in cytotoxic T cells in rheumatoid arthritis. Profiled with immunoSEQ multiplex PCR; TCRdb holds only in-frame clones, not every one. Among more than 20,000 clones listed, around 80% were seen once. What was sequenced was CD8+ T cells sorted from blood. These receptor sequences come from a man in his fifties in good health. Each CDR3 is given with its conserved first and last residue. A D gene is named only where the DNA matches it firmly. The listing skips clone size in some rows; elsewhere it reads once, few, many or a size class.

v_call: TRBV5-6; d_call: TRBD2; j_call: TRBJ2-1; clone_size: .; cdr3_aa: CASKISGRTQSSYNEQFF; cdr3_nt: TGTGCCAGCAAAATCAGCGGGAGGACCCAGAGCTCCTACAATGAGCAGTTCTTC
v_call: TRBV2; d_call: .; j_call: TRBJ2-7; clone_size: few; cdr3_aa: CASRRSSYEQYF; cdr3_nt: TGTGCCAGCAGGAGGTCTTCCTACGAGCAGTACTTC
v_call: TRBV4-1; d_call: .; j_call: TRBJ2-5; clone_size: .; cdr3_aa: CASSHPPTGAQETQYF; cdr3_nt: TGCGCCAGCAGCCACCCACCGACGGGGGCACAAGAGACCCAGTACTTC
v_call: TRBV6-6; d_call: TRBD1; j_call: TRBJ1-1; clone_size: .; cdr3_aa: CASSYSNQGELAFF; cdr3_nt: TGTGCCAGCAGTTACTCAAACCAGGGGGAATTGGCTTTCTTT
v_call: TRBV9; d_call: .; j_call: TRBJ1-2; clone_size: .; cdr3_aa: CASSSRLPTYGYTF; cdr3_nt: TGTGCCAGCAGCTCCCGCCTTCCGACCTATGGCTACACCTTC
v_call: TRBV7-9; d_call: .; j_call: TRBJ2-1; clone_size: .; cdr3_aa: CASKQRATSSYNEQFF; cdr3_nt: TGTGCCAGCAAACAAAGGGCCACGAGCTCCTACAATGAGCAGTTCTTC
v_call: TRBV5-1; d_call: .; j_call: TRBJ1-1; clone_size: .; cdr3_aa: CASSPSGGTEAFF; cdr3_nt: TGCGCCAGCAGCCCCTCCGGGGGGACTGAAGCTTTCTTT
v_call: TRBV27; d_call: TRBD2; j_call: TRBJ2-7; clone_size: few; cdr3_aa: CASRVGTSGIYEQYF; cdr3_nt: TGTGCCAGCAGGGTCGGGACTAGCGGAATCTACGAGCAGTACTTC
v_call: TRBV4-1; d_call: .; j_call: TRBJ1-1; clone_size: .; cdr3_aa: CASSPLPGGDTEAFF; cdr3_nt: TGCGCCAGCAGCCCACTCCCGGGGGGGGACACTGAAGCTTTCTTT
v_call: TRBV5-5; d_call: .; j_call: TRBJ2-7; clone_size: .; cdr3_aa: CASSLLAGYEQYF; cdr3_nt: TGTGCCAGCAGCTTGCTCGCAGGGTACGAGCAGTACTTC
v_call: TRBV11-2; d_call: TRBD2; j_call: TRBJ2-1; clone_size: once; cdr3_aa: CASSRLAGANEQFF; cdr3_nt: TGTGCCAGCAGCAGACTAGCGGGAGCTAATGAGCAGTTCTTC
v_call: TRBV4-1; d_call: TRBD2; j_call: TRBJ2-7; clone_size: .; cdr3_aa: CASSQVASGGSYEQYF; cdr3_nt: TGCGCCAGCAGCCAAGTAGCTAGCGGGGGATCCTACGAGCAGTACTTC
v_call: TRBV6-1; d_call: .; j_call: TRBJ2-3; clone_size: .; cdr3_aa: CASSEAAKPDTQYF; cdr3_nt: TGTGCCAGCAGTGAAGCGGCAAAGCCAGATACGCAGTATTTT
v_call: TRBV13; d_call: .; j_call: TRBJ2-6; clone_size: .; cdr3_aa: CASSSRDGSSGANVLTF; cdr3_nt: TGTGCCAGCAGCAGCCGGGACGGAAGCTCTGGGGCCAACGTCCTGACTTTC
v_call: TRBV2; d_call: .; j_call: TRBJ1-5; clone_size: .; cdr3_aa: CASRWGRGNQPQHF; cdr3_nt: TGTGCCAGCAGATGGGGTCGGGGCAATCAGCCCCAGCATTTT
v_call: TRBV27; d_call: .; j_call: TRBJ2-5; clone_size: .; cdr3_aa: CASSLIGRGETQYF; cdr3_nt: TGTGCCAGCAGTTTAATTGGTCGAGGAGAGACCCAGTACTTC
v_call: TRBV4-1; d_call: TRBD2; j_call: TRBJ2-7; clone_size: .; cdr3_aa: CASSQDITSGWEYF; cdr3_nt: TGCGCCAGCAGCCAAGATATTACTAGCGGATGGGAGTACTTC
v_call: TRBV25-1; d_call: .; j_call: TRBJ1-1; clone_size: .; cdr3_aa: CASSVPQGTNTEAFF; cdr3_nt: TGTGCCAGCAGTGTTCCCCAGGGGACCAACACTGAAGCTTTCTTT
v_call: TRBV30; d_call: .; j_call: TRBJ1-2; clone_size: .; cdr3_aa: CAWSEGHWRDGYTF; cdr3_nt: TGTGCCTGGAGCGAGGGCCATTGGCGAGATGGCTACACCTTC
v_call: TRBV7-9; d_call: TRBD1; j_call: TRBJ2-1; clone_size: .; cdr3_aa: CASSASFHRGSEQFF; cdr3_nt: TGTGCCAGCAGCGCCTCATTCCACAGGGGGAGTGAGCAGTTCTTC
v_call: TRBV25-1; d_call: .; j_call: TRBJ2-1; clone_size: .; cdr3_aa: CASSVSPSQGNEQFF; cdr3_nt: TGTGCCAGCAGTGTCTCCCCCTCCCAGGGGAATGAGCAGTTCTTC
v_call: TRBV28; d_call: .; j_call: TRBJ1-5; clone_size: .; cdr3_aa: CASSLGFGGHQPQHF; cdr3_nt: TGTGCCAGCAGTTTAGGTTTCGGAGGGCACCAGCCCCAGCATTTT